This T cell receptor beta chain stems from a study of blood T cell repertoires in COVID-19 (dated by TCRdb to 2020 to 2021). About the study as a whole: Samples covering the acute and convalescent phases of COVID-19 were provided by collaborators in the United States, Italy and Spain. The repertoires were released in a freely available public database meant as a resource for research on the immune response to SARS-CoV-2. The samples were drawn from the first 160 participants of the ongoing ImmuneRACE study and from 950 to 1,500 subjects provided by 6 global collaborators. The prospective study material was composed of cDNA or gDNA derived from T cells, B-cell-depleted T cells, or PBMCs. The sample metadata nearly always contained a de-identified subject ID, COVID-19 status, age in years and sex. HLA class I and class II types, where available, came from metadata supplied by the sample provider rather than from assay-based typing. Deeply sampled blood TCRbeta repertoires from subjects exposed to, actively infected with, or recovered from COVID-19 were included in the dataset. Overall study outcomes, separate from this receptor: Clinical and demographic metadata were provided uncurated, with the amount varying by source and participant.

The germline V gene (reference sequence) specifies MNHEY as CDR1 and SMNVEV as CDR2. The junction carries 12 bases between V and J, which are trimmed by 6 bases and 2 bases respectively. The CDR3, from cysteine to phenylalanine, totals 14 residues. Only CDR3 DNA is held: 42 bases, read in frame from base 1. TCRbeta CDR3 regions were amplified from genomic DNA by means of the immunoSEQ Assay, a bias-controlled multiplex PCR. Under the source paper's analysis protocol: The number of nucleated cells in each sample was estimated by amplification of reference gene primers within the assay. To quantify the absolute abundance of each unique TCRbeta CDR3 rearrangement, sequence reads were collapsed and filtered. For each sample, productive Simpson clonality was calculated as the square root of Simpson's diversity index across productive rearrangements. TCRdb retrieved this table from immuneACCESS and kept in-frame rearrangements only. Not all clones are present; in checked studies, unresolved V genes account for under half, and no reason is known for the remainder. The DNA was the basis for D and trimming; V, J and clone size are from that table. Present in this sample are about 140,000 clones, more than 60% of which were seen just once. About 1.9% of the sample comes from the top ten.

Comments on this clone: Its antigen has not been determined. It has no much larger one-base neighbor in the sample; base qualities were not kept.

Each collaborating institution followed its own protocols to collect whole blood in K2EDTA tubes. Collaborator samples were shipped for TCRbeta analysis as frozen whole blood, isolated PBMCs, or DNA extracted from either sample type. The receptor was derived from a woman aged 60-75 years with acute or convalescent COVID-19. The sequence is built from TRBV27 and TRBJ2-3; a tentative D call is TRBD1 (5 bases match). Sequenced: peripheral blood. The DNA sequence reads TGTGCCAGCAGACCACGACAGTACACAGATACGCAGTATTTT. The encoded protein is CASRPRQYTDTQYF.